These 20 T cell receptor beta chains came from one sample sequenced in a study of blood T cells in healthy people across ages. For the second PCR, which ran for about 6 to 11 cycles, a sample-barcoded 5' primer and a J-beta primer mix were used. Using its own MiXCR run on the 5' RACE reads, TCRdb lists one record per CDR3 protein. Of some 800,000 distinct CDR3 sequences listed, 25% were seen once; the top ten hold under 4.5%. The same sample was also used in a study of T cells of mothers and their children.

The sample was blood. The receptor set was obtained from a boy aged 5-17 years in good health.

This clonotype appeared a few times. V is TRBV9 and J is TRBJ2-3, with no clear D. The CDR3 totals 15 residues. CDR1 and CDR2 (germline): SGDLS, YYNGEE. V shed 0 bases and J shed 0 bases, with 8 bases lying between them. Here the CDR3 DNA reads TGTGCCAGCAGCGTAGAGGTTTACAGCACAGATACGCAGTATTTT. It yields the protein CASSVEVYSTDTQYF.

The chain combines TRBV7-2 with TRBJ2-7; no clear D gene. The DNA matches TRBJ2-1 better at its end, which makes the J call doubtful. The CDR3 runs to 16 residues. Germline CDR1 SGHTA, CDR2 FQGNSA. The CDR3 reads CASSLETSWVGNEQFF. The CDR3 DNA sequence: TGTGCCAGCAGCTTGGAGACTTCATGGGTCGGGAATGAGCAGTTCTTC.

The chain couples TRBV7-3 to TRBJ2-7; TRBD2 matches at 10 bases. Germline V lookup: CDR1 SGHTA, CDR2 FQGTGA. V was pared by 5 bases and J by 4 bases, with 8 bases of the junction left unmatched. This CDR3 is built from 15 residues. This chain's CDR3 is CASSALAGVGYEQYF. As DNA, the CDR3 is TGTGCCAGCAGCGCTCTAGCGGGAGTAGGGTACGAGCAGTACTTC.

V is TRBV20-1 and J is TRBJ2-1, with unresolved D. The assigned J gene may be wrong: the sequence end matches TRBJ2-5 better. The germline CDR1 and CDR2 sequences are DFQATT and SNEGSKA (reference sequence). The CDR3 runs 13 residues. The CDR3 spells CSARAPTHGTQYF. The CDR3 DNA is TGCAGTGCTAGAGCTCCCACACACGGGACCCAGTACTTC.

This clonotype occurred a few times. The CDR3 nucleotides are TGCAGTGCTAGAAGCGGGGCCGCTTTGGCAACTAATGAAAAACTGTTTTTT. Its translation: CSARSGAALATNEKLFF. The genes are TRBV20-1 and TRBJ1-4; D possibly corresponds to TRBD1 (5 bases). V shed 2 bases and J shed 0 bases, with 16 bases lying between them. This CDR3 is 17 amino acids long. Germline V CDR1 and CDR2: DFQATT, SNEGSKA (reference sequence).

The chain joins TRBV14 to TRBJ2-5; no reliable D call. Trimming pared 0 bases from V and 0 bases from J, leaving 2 bases between. The CDR3 covers 13 residues. The germline V gene has CDR1 SGHDN and CDR2 FVKESK. CDR3 amino acids: CASSQDNQETQYF. The CDR3, as DNA: TGTGCCAGCAGCCAAGATAACCAAGAGACCCAGTACTTC. Combining the CDR3 with reference TRBV14 and TRBJ2-5 gives the whole variable domain EAGVTQFPSHSVIEKGQTVTLRCDPISGHDNLYWYRRVMGKEIKFLLHFVKESKQDESGMPNNRFLAERTGGTYSTLKVQPAELEDSGVYFCASSQDNQETQYFGPGTRLLVL.

V and J are TRBV10-3 and TRBJ1-6; 7 positions agree with TRBD1. This CDR3 comprises 12 residues. Germline V gives CDR1 ENHRY, CDR2 SYGVKD. V was clipped by 8 bases and J by 6 bases; unmatched bases: 1. CDR3 DNA: TGTGCCATCGGGACAGCTAATTCACCCCTCCACTTT. It yields the protein CAIGTANSPLHF.

V usage is TRBV20-1 and J usage is TRBJ1-3; D perhaps matches TRBD1 (6 bases). The V and J ends lost 0 bases and 4 bases respectively, with 10 bases between them. This CDR3 is 14 amino acids long. CDR1 is DFQATT, CDR2 SNEGSKA, per germline (reference sequence). CDR3 in DNA: TGCAGTGCTAGAGATGCAGGGGCCGGAAACACCATATATTTT. As protein: CSARDAGAGNTIYF.

This clonotype has a handful of counts. This chain links TRBV4-3 with TRBJ1-4, with D hard to call. Germline V gene data show CDR1 as LGHNA and CDR2 as YSLEER. V shed 0 bases and J shed 8 bases, with 13 bases lying between them. The CDR3 is 15 amino acids. CDR3 bases: TGCGCCAGCAGCCAAGATCGGTCCGTTGGGGAAAAACTGTTTTTT. Translating gives CASSQDRSVGEKLFF.

The V call is TRBV6-2 or TRBV6-3, the J call TRBJ2-1; 8 bases are shared with TRBD2. The assigned J gene may be wrong: the sequence end matches TRBJ2-7 better. Per the germline V gene, CDR1 is MNHEY and CDR2 is SVGEGT. CDR3 length equals 17 residues. CDR3 bases: TGTGCCAGCAGTTCCAACCTAGCGGGCCTAAGACCCTACGAGCAGTACTTC. It encodes CASSSNLAGLRPYEQYF.

This chain links TRBV29-1 with TRBJ2-5, with 12 bases aligning to TRBD2. With the DNA end fitting TRBJ2-1 better, the J assignment may be wrong. CDR1 SQVTM and CDR2 ANQGSEA come from the germline V gene. CDR3 length: 14 residues. The CDR3: CSVPPSGRAGEQFF. The CDR3 nucleotides are TGCAGCGTTCCCCCTAGCGGGAGGGCCGGTGAGCAGTTCTTC.

This clonotype appeared a few times. J is TRBJ1-1 and V is TRBV7-9, with a tentative D call TRBD1 (5 bases). Germline lookup yields CDR1 SEHNR and CDR2 FQNEAQ (reference sequence). The CDR3 extends over 13 amino acids. V was shortened by 5 bases and J by 4 bases, with 11 bases between the two germline ends. The CDR3: CASSPKGSTEAFF. The DNA of the CDR3 is TGTGCCAGCAGCCCAAAGGGGAGCACTGAAGCTTTCTTT.

This clonotype occurred a few times. The chain joins TRBV7-9 to TRBJ2-5; 12 bases match TRBD2. The CDR3 is 17 amino acids. The ends lost 0 bases at V and 5 bases at J; junction bases unmatched: 7. Germline CDR1 reads SEHNR; CDR2 reads FQNEAQ (reference sequence). CDR3 DNA sequence: TGTGCCAGCAGCTTAGCCCTAGCGGGAGGGCGCTGGGAGACCCAGTACTTC. This codes for CASSLALAGGRWETQYF.

This clonotype was counted between two and nine times. The chain carries TRBV20-1 and TRBJ1-1; D gene ambiguous. The length of the CDR3 is 14 residues. Trimming shortened V by 0 bases and J by 0 bases, and 8 bases separated the two germline ends. Germline lookup yields CDR1 DFQATT and CDR2 SNEGSKA (reference sequence). CDR3 nucleotide sequence: TGCAGTGCTAGAGAGGCGTTAATGAACACTGAAGCTTTCTTT. Encoded protein: CSAREALMNTEAFF.

This clonotype has at least ten counts. The rearrangement uses TRBV7-9 and TRBJ2-1; no definite D call. This CDR3 spans 14 amino acids. The V end was cut by 2 bases, the J end by 2 bases, with 7 bases between. Germline loops: CDR1 SEHNR, CDR2 FQNEAQ (reference sequence). The CDR3 is CASSLLQTYNEQFF. CDR3 in DNA: TGTGCCAGCAGCTTATTACAGACCTACAATGAGCAGTTCTTC.

The J gene is TRBJ2-5, the V gene TRBV5-1; maybe TRBD1 (5 bases). This CDR3 comprises 14 residues. Trimming removed 0 bases from V and 7 bases from J, with 13 bases in between. Germline CDR1 is SGHRS and CDR2 is YFSETQ. Written as DNA, the CDR3 is TGCGCCAGCAGCTTGGAATCTTCTCAGGGGACCCAGTACTTC. Its protein product is CASSLESSQGTQYF.

Comments on this clonotype: The junction and the germline gene differ at one end; a read error may be behind it. The V and J genes are TRBV28 and TRBJ2-4; 11 bases fit TRBD1. From germline, CDR1 is MDHEN and CDR2 SYDVKM. The CDR3 is 17 amino acids. The CDR3 is CASSFPGQGAVENVQYF. CDR3 DNA sequence: TGTGCCAGCAGTTTCCCTGGACAGGGGGCGGTTGAAAACGTTCAGTACTTC.

This clonotype was recorded a few times. The chain employs TRBV12-3 or TRBV12-4 and TRBJ2-1; 14 bases are a match to TRBD2. The V segment lost 5 bases and the J segment 8 bases; nucleotides outside the gene matches: 8. CDR3 length: 16 residues. The CDR3 loop reads CASSPMGLAGDHEQFF. The CDR3 coding sequence is TGTGCCAGCAGTCCCATGGGACTAGCGGGAGATCATGAGCAGTTCTTC.

This clonotype has more than one count but fewer than ten. The chain carries TRBV7-2 and TRBJ2-1; 7 bases fit TRBD2. The CDR3 is 15 residues long. Unmatched junction bases numbered 14, after V lost 11 bases and J lost 4 bases. The germline CDR1 and CDR2 sequences are SGHTA and FQGNSA. Written as DNA, the CDR3 is TGTGCCGGCGCCAAGGCGGGAGTGAGGTACAATGAGCAGTTCTTC. This sequence encodes CAGAKAGVRYNEQFF.

This clonotype was seen a few times. The J gene is TRBJ1-3, the V gene TRBV20-1, with D tentatively TRBD1 (5 bases). Trimming pared 1 base from V and 4 bases from J, leaving 17 bases between. CDR3 length: 16 amino acids. Germline assignment: CDR1 DFQATT and CDR2 SNEGSKA (reference sequence). The CDR3 nucleotides are TGCAGTGCTAGAGTACAGGTGCCCCCGTTCGGAAACACCATATATTTT. Amino acid sequence: CSARVQVPPFGNTIYF.